These 7 T cell receptor beta chains were all obtained from the same sample, sequenced in a study of CD8+CD57+ T cells in acquired aplastic anemia. Genomic DNA was employed as the template in profiling TCR beta VDJ and CDR3. Each CDR3 protein is one row after TCRdb ran MiXCR on the reads. The sample lists 250,000 to 300,000 distinct CDR3 sequences, approximately 60% occurring once. Flow cytometry had shown expanded CD8+CD57+ cells in the patients chosen for sequencing. The sequencing sample was made of sorted CD4+, CD8+, or CD8+CD57+ T cells (not recorded which) from PBMCs. Receptors originate from a human donor with aplastic anemia.

This rearrangement joins TRBV7-2 to TRBJ2-3; D gene uncertain. CDR3 size: 12 residues. Per germline, CDR1 SGHTA and CDR2 FQGNSA. The V end was cut by 2 bases, the J end by 4 bases, with 4 bases between. The DNA of the CDR3 is TGTGCCAGCAGCTTAATCGCAGATACGCAGTATTTT. Translated, it gives CASSLIADTQYF.

The rearrangement joins TRBV5-1 to TRBJ2-1, with TRBD2 as a possible D gene (6 bases). The CDR3 is 15 residues long. V lost 6 bases, J lost 5 bases, and 18 bases lay in between. The germline CDR1 and CDR2 sequences are SGHRS and YFSETQ. DNA of the CDR3: TGCGCCAGCAAGGTCTACGGGGGACCCGACAATGAGCAGTTCTTC. It specifies CASKVYGGPDNEQFF.

The table lists this clonotype with many counts. The V gene is TRBV10-1, the J gene TRBJ2-3; the D gene is possibly TRBD2 (5 bases). V was clipped by 8 bases and J by 4 bases, with 10 bases between them. Germline assignment: CDR1 WNHNN and CDR2 SYGVQD (reference sequence). The CDR3 runs to 12 residues. The chain's CDR3 is CASSSGSDTQYF. The CDR3 DNA reads TGCGCCAGCTCTTCGGGGTCAGATACGCAGTATTTT.

This clonotype has only a few counts. V gene TRBV7-8 combines with J gene TRBJ1-6; the D gene is possibly TRBD1 (5 bases). CDR1 is SGHVS, CDR2 FQNEAQ, per germline. The V and J ends lost 4 bases and 9 bases respectively, with 7 bases between them. This CDR3 contains 12 residues. Here the CDR3 DNA reads TGTGCCAGCAGCTCCAGGGCTTCACCCCTCCACTTT. This sequence encodes CASSSRASPLHF.

This clonotype showed up many times. Being one base from a much bigger clone, this may be a read error. The chain carries TRBV10-3 and TRBJ1-6; a possible D gene is TRBD1 (6 bases). With 4 bases removed from V and 9 bases from J, the gap between germline ends came to 19 bases. The CDR3 runs to 16 residues. The germline CDR1 and CDR2 sequences are ENHRY and SYGVKD. CDR3 DNA sequence: TGTGCCATCAGTGTGAGGGGGGTCAATGATAGTTCACCCCTCCACTTT. Translation gives CAISVRGVNDSSPLHF.

Concerning this clonotype: Without the conserved terminal phenylalanine or tryptophan, this CDR3 likely stems from a read error. Because the CDR3's place on the DNA is in doubt, the DNA is left out and the CDR3 is given as listed by TCRdb. The chain has TRBV4-1 and TRBJ1-6. CDR1 is MGHRA, CDR2 YSYEKL, per germline. A total of 10 residues make up the CDR3, ends included. The CDR3 region is CASSQEQAFL.

The chain employs TRBV7-8 and TRBJ2-3, with 7 bases lining up with TRBD2. Germline values: CDR1 SGHVS, CDR2 FQNEAQ. Losses at the gene ends were 5 bases for V and 3 bases for J; bases not matched to a gene: 11. This CDR3 is built from 16 residues. The CDR3 sequence is CASSPQTSFRTDTQYF. The CDR3 region has the DNA TGTGCCAGCAGCCCCCAGACTAGCTTTCGGACAGATACGCAGTATTTT. The entire variable domain, with the rest obtained from reference TRBV7-8 and TRBJ2-3, is as follows: GAGVSQSPRYKVAKRGQDVALRCDPISGHVSLFWYQQALGQGPEFLTYFQNEAQLDKSGLPSDRFFAERPEGSVSTLKIQRTQQEDSAVYLCASSPQTSFRTDTQYFGPGTRLTVL.